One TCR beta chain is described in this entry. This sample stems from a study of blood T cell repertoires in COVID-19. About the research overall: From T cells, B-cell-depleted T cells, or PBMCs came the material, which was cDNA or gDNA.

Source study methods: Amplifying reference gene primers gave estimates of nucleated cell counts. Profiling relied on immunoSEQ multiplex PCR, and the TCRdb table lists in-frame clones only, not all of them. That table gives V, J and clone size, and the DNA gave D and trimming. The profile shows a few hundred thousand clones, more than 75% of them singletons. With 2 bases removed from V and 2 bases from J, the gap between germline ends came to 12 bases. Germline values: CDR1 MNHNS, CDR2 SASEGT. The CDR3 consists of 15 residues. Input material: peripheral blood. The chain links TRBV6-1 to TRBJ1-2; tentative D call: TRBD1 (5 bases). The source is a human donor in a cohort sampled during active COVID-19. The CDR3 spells CASSERAGLNYGYTF. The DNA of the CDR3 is TGTGCCAGCAGTGAACGGGCGGGACTCAACTATGGCTACACCTTC.